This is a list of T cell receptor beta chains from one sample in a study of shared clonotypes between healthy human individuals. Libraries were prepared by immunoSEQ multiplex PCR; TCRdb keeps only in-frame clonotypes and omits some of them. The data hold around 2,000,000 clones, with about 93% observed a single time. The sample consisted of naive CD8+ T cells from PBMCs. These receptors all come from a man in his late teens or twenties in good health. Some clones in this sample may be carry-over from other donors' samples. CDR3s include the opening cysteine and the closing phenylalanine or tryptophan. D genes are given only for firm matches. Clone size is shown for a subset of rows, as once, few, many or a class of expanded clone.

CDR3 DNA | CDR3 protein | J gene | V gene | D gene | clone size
TGCGCCAGCAGCCCGGGACTAGATAACGAGCAGTACTTC | CASSPGLDNEQYF | TRBJ2-7 | TRBV10-1 | TRBD2 | NA
TGTGCCAGCAGCTGGGGTCCTTTCCTCACAGATACGCAGTATTTT | CASSWGPFLTDTQYF | TRBJ2-3 | TRBV28 | NA | NA
TGTGCCAGCAGCCAAACGACAGGGGGCTATGGCTACGAGCAGTACTTC | CASSQTTGGYGYEQYF | TRBJ2-7 | TRBV28 | TRBD1 | NA
TGTGCCACCAGCAGAGTCGTGCTAGCGGGCGACGAGCAGTACTTC | CATSRVVLAGDEQYF | TRBJ2-7 | TRBV15 | TRBD2 | NA
TGTGCCAGCAGTTACCAGGGAGGGTCTCGAGATACGCAGTATTTT | CASSYQGGSRDTQYF | TRBJ2-3 | TRBV6-5 | TRBD2 | NA
TGTGCCAGCAGTCGGGGACAGGTCCCTTACAATGAGCAGTTCTTC | CASSRGQVPYNEQFF | TRBJ2-1 | TRBV27 | TRBD1 | NA
TGTGCCAGCAGCTCACTCCGGACAGAAGTCGTACCCTACGAGCAGTACTTC | CASSSLRTEVVPYEQYF | TRBJ2-7 | TRBV27 | NA | NA
TGTGCCAGCAGCAAAGACAGCGGGGGCTCCTACGAGCAGTACTTC | CASSKDSGGSYEQYF | TRBJ2-7 | TRBV21-1 | NA | NA
TGTGCCAGCTCACCTTTATCTGGCGGTGGAATACTATACGAGCAGTACTTC | CASSPLSGGGILYEQYF | TRBJ2-7 | TRBV18 | NA | NA
TGCGCCAGCAGTGAGGACAGAAACTATGGCTACACCTTC | CASSEDRNYGYTF | TRBJ1-2 | TRBV10-1 | NA | NA
TGCGCCAGCAGCCAAGTATGGGATAGCAATCAGCCCCAGCATTTT | CASSQVWDSNQPQHF | TRBJ1-5 | TRBV4-3 | NA | NA
TGTGCCAGCAGGCCTAGCGGGGGCTCCTACGAGCAGTACTTC | CASRPSGGSYEQYF | TRBJ2-7 | TRBV28 | TRBD2 | NA
TGCGCCAGCAGCGTAAACAGGGACAATCAGCCCCAGCATTTT | CASSVNRDNQPQHF | TRBJ1-5 | TRBV10-2 | NA | NA
TGCAGCGTGAGCGGAACTTCAGGGTCTCGGTCCTACAATGAGCAGTTCTTC | CSVSGTSGSRSYNEQFF | TRBJ2-1 | TRBV29-1 | NA | NA
TGTGCCAGCAGCTCTGACAGGGACCCTAGGTATGGCTACACCTTC | CASSSDRDPRYGYTF | TRBJ1-2 | TRBV7-6 | TRBD1 | few
TGTGCCAGCAGCCCCGCTAGTAGCGGGAGGGCCTACGAGCAGTACTTC | CASSPASSGRAYEQYF | TRBJ2-7 | TRBV7-6 | TRBD2 | NA
TGTGCCAGCAGCTTAACTTGGATGAACACTGAAGCTTTCTTT | CASSLTWMNTEAFF | TRBJ1-1 | TRBV7-2 | NA | few
TGTGCCAGCAGTTACGGACTAGCGGGCTCCTACAATGAGCAGTTCTTC | CASSYGLAGSYNEQFF | TRBJ2-1 | TRBV27 | TRBD2 | NA
TGTGCCAGCAGGTTACAGGGGCGTAGCTATGGCTACACCTTC | CASRLQGRSYGYTF | TRBJ1-2 | TRBV28 | TRBD1 | once
TGTGCCAGCAGTTACTCCGGTGGCCAGCACTATGGCTACACCTTC | CASSYSGGQHYGYTF | TRBJ1-2 | TRBV6-5 | NA | NA
TGTGCCAGCAGTGCTCATGCGACAGATACGCAGTATTTT | CASSAHATDTQYF | TRBJ2-3 | TRBV27 | NA | NA
TGTGCCAGCAGTTTTGGGGCAGGGCATAGCAATCAGCCCCAGCATTTT | CASSFGAGHSNQPQHF | TRBJ1-5 | TRBV28 | NA | NA
TGTGCCAGCAGCTTAGGGACAGGGAAATCCTACGAGCAGTACTTC | CASSLGTGKSYEQYF | TRBJ2-7 | TRBV7-8 | TRBD1 | once
TGTGCCAGTGCCCGGGAAGCCCCTTACGAGCAGTACTTC | CASAREAPYEQYF | TRBJ2-7 | TRBV19 | NA | NA
TGTGCCATATACAGGGGGCGGGATGGCTACACCTTC | CAIYRGRDGYTF | TRBJ1-2 | TRBV6-5 | TRBD1 | NA
TGTGCCAGCAGTCCCGTGGGAATAGAAATTACGGAGCAGTTCTTC | CASSPVGIEITEQFF | TRBJ2-1 | TRBV27 | NA | NA
TGTGCCAGCAGCTTAGACGGATTTAACGGTGGAAACACCATATATTTT | CASSLDGFNGGNTIYF | TRBJ1-3 | TRBV7-6 | NA | NA
TGTGCCAGCATTGGGAGAGCCGAGCAGTACTTC | CASIGRAEQYF | TRBJ2-7 | TRBV2 | NA | NA
TGTGCCAGCAGTTTAGGGACTAGCGGGAACACAGATACGCAGTATTTT | CASSLGTSGNTDTQYF | TRBJ2-3 | TRBV27 | TRBD2 | NA
TGTGCCAGCATCGAGGGGCCCTACGTGGGAGAAAAACTGTTTTTT | CASIEGPYVGEKLFF | TRBJ1-4 | TRBV6-1 | NA | NA
TGTGCCAGCAGTTTACGAGGCAATGAGCAGTTCTTC | CASSLRGNEQFF | TRBJ2-1 | TRBV27 | NA | NA
TGTGCCAGCAGCCCTATGGGCGGTAGCACAGATACGCAGTATTTT | CASSPMGGSTDTQYF | TRBJ2-3 | TRBV11-2 | NA | NA
TGTGCCAGCAGCTTCGTCAGGGGTGGGACTGAAGCTTTCTTT | CASSFVRGGTEAFF | TRBJ1-1 | TRBV7-2 | NA | NA
TGTGCCAGCAGTGAAGTGGTGCGAGAGCAGTACTTC | CASSEVVREQYF | TRBJ2-7 | TRBV2 | NA | NA
TGTGCCAGCATGGACAGAGGCTACGAGCAGTACTTC | CASMDRGYEQYF | TRBJ2-7 | TRBV27 | NA | NA
TGCGCCAGCAGTGAGCAGGGGTCTAATGAAAAACTGTTTTTT | CASSEQGSNEKLFF | TRBJ1-4 | TRBV10-2 | NA | NA
TGCGCCAGCAGTCATTTCCCCTACGAGCAGTACTTC | CASSHFPYEQYF | TRBJ2-7 | TRBV23-1 | NA | NA
TGTGCCAGCAGCTTGTGGAGTGGCGAGCAGTACTTC | CASSLWSGEQYF | TRBJ2-7 | TRBV5-6 | NA | NA
TGTGCCAGCAGCCTAAGCTTATACTACGAGCAGTACTTC | CASSLSLYYEQYF | TRBJ2-7 | TRBV28 | NA | once
TGTGCCAGCAGCTTAGTGCTGGCCAATGAGCAGTTCTTC | CASSLVLANEQFF | TRBJ2-1 | TRBV13 | NA | NA
TGCGCCAGCAGCTCGTGGGGAGAGACCCAGTACTTC | CASSSWGETQYF | TRBJ2-5 | TRBV5-1 | NA | NA
TGCGCCAGCAGCCAAGAACGGCCCAACACTGAAGCTTTCTTT | CASSQERPNTEAFF | TRBJ1-1 | TRBV4-1 | NA | NA
TGTGCCAGCAGTTACGGGCGGGATTACTACGAGCAGTACTTC | CASSYGRDYYEQYF | TRBJ2-7 | TRBV6-6 | NA | once
TGTGCCAGCAGCTTGTGGCAGGCGGACGGGGAGACCCAGTACTTC | CASSLWQADGETQYF | TRBJ2-5 | TRBV7-9 | NA | NA
TGTGCCAGCAAATTAGCAGTTGGTATCTACTATGGCTACACCTTC | CASKLAVGIYYGYTF | TRBJ1-2 | TRBV6-1 | NA | NA
TGTGCCAGCAGCGTTTCCGGGACAGCATACAATGAGCAGTTCTTC | CASSVSGTAYNEQFF | TRBJ2-1 | TRBV9 | TRBD1 | NA
TGTGCCAGTAGGACTAGCGGGAGCTTAACACACGAGCAGTACTTC | CASRTSGSLTHEQYF | TRBJ2-7 | TRBV27 | TRBD2 | NA
TGTGCCAGCAGTTGGGGACAGCCAAATCAGCCCCAGCATTTT | CASSWGQPNQPQHF | TRBJ1-5 | TRBV28 | TRBD1 | NA
TGTGCCAGCAGCCACAAAGGCGGGGGGCTGAGGGGCTACACCTTC | CASSHKGGGLRGYTF | TRBJ1-2 | TRBV14 | NA | NA
TGTGCCTGGAGTGTACGTATAACTGAAGCTTTCTTT | CAWSVRITEAFF | TRBJ1-1 | TRBV30 | NA | few
TGCAGCGTTCGGACAGCCTACAATGAGCAGTTCTTC | CSVRTAYNEQFF | TRBJ2-1 | TRBV29-1 | NA | NA
TGTGCCAGCAGCGGGAGAGACAGGGCCCCTGCACGTGAGCAGTTCTTC | CASSGRDRAPAREQFF | TRBJ2-1 | TRBV9 | TRBD1 | NA
TGTGCCAGCAGCCTAACGGGAGGGGAATACAATGAGCAGTTCTTC | CASSLTGGEYNEQFF | TRBJ2-1 | TRBV27 | TRBD2 | NA
TGCGCCAGCAGCTCATCCTCCGGGGCCGGGGAGCTGTTTTTT | CASSSSSGAGELFF | TRBJ2-2 | TRBV4-3 | NA | NA
TGTGCCAGCAGTAACGGGCCTAGCGGGGAAAACATTCAGTACTTC | CASSNGPSGENIQYF | TRBJ2-4 | TRBV27 | TRBD2 | NA
TGTGCCAGCACAAACATCGACAGTATGAGAGACTATGGCTACACCTTC | CASTNIDSMRDYGYTF | TRBJ1-2 | TRBV27 | NA | NA
TGTGCCAGCAGTTACTCCCGGGTCTACAATCAGCCCCAGCATTTT | CASSYSRVYNQPQHF | TRBJ1-5 | TRBV6-5 | NA | NA
TGTGCCAGCAGTCTCAGGACGGAACGCAATCAGCCCCAGCATTTT | CASSLRTERNQPQHF | TRBJ1-5 | TRBV27 | NA | once